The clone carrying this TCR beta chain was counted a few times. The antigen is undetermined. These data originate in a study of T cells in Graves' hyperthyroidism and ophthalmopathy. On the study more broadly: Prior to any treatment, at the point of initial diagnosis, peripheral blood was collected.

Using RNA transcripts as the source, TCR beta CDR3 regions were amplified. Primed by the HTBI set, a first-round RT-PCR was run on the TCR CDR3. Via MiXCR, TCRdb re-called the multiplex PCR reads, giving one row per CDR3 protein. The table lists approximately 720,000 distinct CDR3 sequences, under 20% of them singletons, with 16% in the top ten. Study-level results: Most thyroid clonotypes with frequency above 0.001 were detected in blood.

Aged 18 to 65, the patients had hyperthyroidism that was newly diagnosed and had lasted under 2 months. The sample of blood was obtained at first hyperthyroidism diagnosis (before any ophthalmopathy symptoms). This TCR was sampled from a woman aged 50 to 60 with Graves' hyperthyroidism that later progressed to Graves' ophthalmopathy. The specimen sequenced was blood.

CDR3 DNA: TGTGCCAGCAGCGTGAATTGGGGGACTGAAGCTTTCTTT. Protein sequence: CASSVNWGTEAFF. The chain links TRBV7-6 to TRBJ1-1; weak D call: TRBD1 (5 bases). Germline CDR1 and CDR2: SGHVS and FNYEAQ. V was trimmed by 5 bases and J by 5 bases, leaving 12 bases between them. The CDR3 is 13 residues long.